This is a list of T cell receptor beta chains from one sample in a study of T cells in Graves' hyperthyroidism and ophthalmopathy. In TCRdb, the multiplex PCR reads were re-called with MiXCR into one record per CDR3 protein. Seen here are fewer than 750,000 distinct CDR3 sequences, approximately 14% observed once, and the top ten hold around 13%. Sequencing was done on a sample of blood. These receptors originate from a woman aged 50 to 60 with Graves' ophthalmopathy. Each CDR3 is given without its conserved first and last residue. The listing skips clone size in some rows; elsewhere it reads once, few, many or a size class.

>TRBJ2-1|TRBV20-1|NA
SARGVGTSGMNEQF
>TRBJ2-2|TRBV20-1|once
SARDHQGYTGELF
>TRBJ1-1|TRBV28|many
ASTKGGANEAF
>TRBJ2-7|TRBV6-1|many
ASSASYEQY
>TRBJ1-2|TRBV2|many
AIPKGNYGYT
>TRBJ2-1|TRBV30|NA
AWSVALAGGRDEQF
>TRBJ2-5|TRBV5-8|few
ASSLYWSSGRARIDQETQY
>TRBJ2-3|TRBV6-2/TRBV6-3|many
ASSYRRDTQY
>TRBJ2-2|TRBV28|many
ASNGGGYTGELF
>TRBJ1-2|TRBV12-3/TRBV12-4|many
ASSFGHGPGYT
>TRBJ1-2|TRBV19|NA
ASTPPGAEGRNRYT
>TRBJ2-2|TRBV3-1|few
ASSQARPFANTGELF
>TRBJ1-4|TRBV12-3/TRBV12-4|many
ASSWQVRNNEKLF
>TRBJ2-2|TRBV18|many
ASSPARDSGTGELF
>TRBJ2-4|TRBV20-1|NA
SAKTQGKNIQY
>TRBJ1-4|TRBV6-5|NA
ASSYSRGGAPGEKLF
>TRBJ1-3|TRBV5-1|NA
ASSGSGSSNTGNTIY
>TRBJ1-1|TRBV28|many
ATIPITEAF
>TRBJ2-1|TRBV28|many
ASSGSRPSYNEQF
>TRBJ2-1|TRBV6-6|many
ASSYSPGQEASGTSSYNEQF
>TRBJ2-1|TRBV29-1|few
SSAGSYNEQF
>TRBJ2-7|TRBV11-1|NA
ASSLTSAVQY
>TRBJ2-1|TRBV27|many
ASSFDGRVAPYNEQF
>TRBJ2-5|TRBV10-3|few
AIRSGSGETQY
>TRBJ2-3|TRBV7-3|many
ASSPLGIGGLSTDTQY
>TRBJ1-1|TRBV7-9|NA
ASSLSRTGGNEAF
>TRBJ1-1|TRBV12-3/TRBV12-4|many
ASTGVMNTEAF
>TRBJ2-1|TRBV7-3|many
ASSPLAGQMSYNEQF
>TRBJ2-5|TRBV28|few
ASSPPLGETQY
>TRBJ1-2|TRBV18|many
ASSPLTGNYGYT
>TRBJ2-3|TRBV6-2/TRBV6-3|NA
ASSASPDTQY
>TRBJ2-7|TRBV29-1|few
SVGRGAYYEQY
>TRBJ2-3|TRBV30|many
AERQGSTDTQY
>TRBJ1-1|TRBV14|few
ASSESGHKNTEAF
>TRBJ1-1|TRBV6-2/TRBV6-3|many
ASSRGTNTEAF
>TRBJ2-1|TRBV19|NA
ASSVGTGRSSEQF
>TRBJ2-7|TRBV4-1|few
ASSQGRSGDEQY
>TRBJ2-1|TRBV28|NA
ASSPRTSGNRNEQF
>TRBJ2-7|TRBV27|few
ASSLSRAGTYEQY
>TRBJ2-1|TRBV6-2/TRBV6-3|many
ASSAVWTSGRPTGEQF
>TRBJ2-3|TRBV30|many
AWRTKADTQY
>TRBJ1-5|TRBV6-1|few
ASSITVSQPQH
>TRBJ1-3|TRBV20-1|many
SARTRSSGNTIY
>TRBJ2-7|TRBV11-1|many
ASAWDSYEQY
>TRBJ1-5|TRBV2|many
ASAGSGDGNQPQH
>TRBJ1-1|TRBV7-6|NA
ALGAVNTEAF
>TRBJ2-2|TRBV30|many
AWRARGATFANTGELF
>TRBJ1-5|TRBV6-2/TRBV6-3|many
ASNYGTYSNQPQH
>TRBJ2-2|TRBV24-1|many
ATSDMNYTGELF
>TRBJ2-7|TRBV18|NA
AGSPARTSGSYEQY
>TRBJ1-6|TRBV20-1|NA
SAPATGTYNSPLH
>TRBJ2-3|TRBV20-1|NA
SAGTGTDTQY
>TRBJ2-7|TRBV28|many
ASSLFAGRFSYEQY
>TRBJ2-3|TRBV7-9|many
ASSSRTGRGDTQY
>TRBJ2-1|TRBV28|many
ASSLRQTPQF
>TRBJ1-2|TRBV6-1|NA
ASLTHRGFGYT
>TRBJ1-1|TRBV6-2/TRBV6-3|many
ASNPWGKGDTEAF
>TRBJ2-7|TRBV6-1|NA
ASTAFREGSYEQY
>TRBJ1-4|TRBV4-1|few
ASSQPLRREKLF